The 31 T cell receptor beta chains reported below all come from one sample, sequenced in a study of T cells in tuberculosis. The assay was immunoSEQ multiplex PCR, and TCRdb's table has in-frame clones only and misses some. The table has 20,000 to 25,000 clones, around 91% seen once. The material sequenced was PBMCs. The receptor source for this set is a donor aged 10 to 29 with latent tuberculosis or without tuberculosis infection.

This sequence joins TRBV5-1 and TRBJ2-7; 10 positions agree with TRBD1. The CDR3 extends over 14 amino acids. Germline V CDR1 and CDR2: SGHRS, YFSETQ. V was clipped by 3 bases and J by 2 bases; unmatched bases: 2. CDR3 sequence: CASSWGQGTYEQYF. Here the CDR3 DNA reads TGCGCCAGCAGCTGGGGACAGGGGACCTACGAGCAGTACTTC.

This clone was seen only a few times. This chain links TRBV6-5 with TRBJ1-5; unclear D gene. CDR1 MNHEY and CDR2 SVGAGI come from the germline V gene. Trimming removed 0 bases at V and 7 bases at J, with 7 bases between. CDR3 length: 13 residues. The DNA for the CDR3 is TGTGCCAGCAGTTACTCCGGTCACCAGCCCCAGCATTTT. It encodes CASSYSGHQPQHF.

V and J are TRBV6-1 and TRBJ1-1, with 9 bases lining up with TRBD1. Germline V gene data show CDR1 as MNHNS and CDR2 as SASEGT. The CDR3 extends over 15 amino acids. V trimming: 6 bases; J trimming: 2 bases; junction bases outside the gene matches: 7. CDR3 nucleotides: TGTGCCAGCAGGGCCGGGACAGGGTCTAACACTGAAGCTTTCTTT. Translated: CASRAGTGSNTEAFF.

The chain links TRBV27 to TRBJ2-7; TRBD1 matches 7 bases. The CDR3 contains 12 residues. Germline V gene lookup returns CDR1 MNHEY and CDR2 SMNVEV (reference sequence). V shed 3 bases, J shed 7 bases, and the junction held 3 bases outside the gene matches. CDR3 sequence reads: CASSLTGYEQYF. DNA for the CDR3: TGTGCCAGCAGTTTGACAGGGTATGAGCAGTACTTC.

The chain has TRBV27 and TRBJ2-2, with D tentatively TRBD2 (6 bases). The CDR3 covers 15 residues. Germline CDR1 reads MNHEY; CDR2 reads SMNVEV (reference sequence). The V end lost 5 bases, the J end lost 3 bases, and 13 bases lay between the germline ends. The CDR3 loop is CASSGRWGDTGELFF. CDR3 sequence (DNA): TGTGCCAGCAGTGGACGGTGGGGGGACACCGGGGAGCTGTTTTTT.

This chain uses TRBV30 with TRBJ2-7, with 7 nucleotides matching TRBD1. This CDR3 spans 13 amino acids. The germline V gene has CDR1 GTSNPN and CDR2 SVGIG (reference sequence). J was trimmed by 4 bases and V by 0 bases; bases with no gene match: 3. The CDR3 reads CAWSVGTEYEQYF. For the CDR3, the DNA is TGTGCCTGGAGTGTCGGGACAGAATACGAGCAGTACTTC.

J is TRBJ1-5 and V is TRBV9, with a tentative D call TRBD1 (5 bases). The V end was cut by 3 bases, the J end by 11 bases, with 24 bases between. Germline CDR1 and CDR2: SGDLS and YYNGEE. CDR3 size: 16 residues. CDR3 DNA sequence: TGTGCCAGCAGCGCGGGGGACTATGCTCTCCTCCCGGCCCAGCATTTT. This translates into CASSAGDYALLPAQHF.

The V call is TRBV4-3, the J call TRBJ2-5; D is possibly TRBD2 (6 bases). The germline V gene has CDR1 LGHNA and CDR2 YSLEER. The V and J ends lost 2 bases and 5 bases respectively, with 15 bases between them. The CDR3 has 15 residues. CDR3 sequence reads: CASSQRTDGGETQYF. CDR3 DNA sequence: TGCGCCAGCAGCCAACGTACCGATGGAGGGGAGACCCAGTACTTC.

This chain connects TRBV5-1 to TRBJ2-5; 10 bases are shared with TRBD2. The J segment lost 5 bases and the V segment lost 3 bases, leaving 10 bases of the junction unmatched. The CDR3 sequence is 16 residues long. Germline loops: CDR1 SGHRS, CDR2 YFSETQ. The CDR3 DNA follows: TGCGCCAGCAGCTCCGCGCATAGCGGGGGGATTGAGACCCAGTACTTC. It yields the protein CASSSAHSGGIETQYF.

V gene TRBV27 combines with J gene TRBJ1-1; 7 bases line up with TRBD1. Germline V gives CDR1 MNHEY, CDR2 SMNVEV (reference sequence). The CDR3 covers 16 residues. Unmatched junction bases numbered 7, after V lost 3 bases and J lost 0 bases. The CDR3 nucleotides read TGTGCCAGCAGTTTTTACTCAGGGGGACTGAACACTGAAGCTTTCTTT. Translation gives CASSFYSGGLNTEAFF.

J is TRBJ2-7 and V is TRBV7-2, with no clear D. The V end lost 5 bases, the J end lost 6 bases, and 11 bases lay between the germline ends. CDR3 length: 12 residues. Germline CDR1 SGHTA, CDR2 FQGNSA. The CDR3 DNA follows: TGTGCCAGCAGCCTCCCGATCGGCGAGCAGTACTTC. Residues: CASSLPIGEQYF.

This chain uses TRBV5-1 with TRBJ2-4; TRBD2 aligns across 9 bases. Germline CDR1 reads SGHRS; CDR2 reads YFSETQ. J was trimmed by 6 bases and V by 5 bases; bases with no gene match: 3. The CDR3 extends over 13 amino acids. CDR3 residues: CASRSLAGNIQYF. The CDR3 DNA reads TGCGCCAGCAGATCACTAGCGGGAAACATTCAGTACTTC.

This chain joins TRBV9 and TRBJ1-1; 7 bases agree with TRBD1. This CDR3 comprises 16 residues. Germline V gives CDR1 SGDLS, CDR2 YYNGEE. After removal of 0 bases from V and 6 bases from J, the junction contained 11 bases not matched to a gene. CDR3 DNA: TGTGCCAGCAGCGTAGCAACCACAGGGGAAGGGTCTGAAGCTTTCTTT. Protein sequence: CASSVATTGEGSEAFF.

The V and J genes are TRBV5-4 and TRBJ2-3; TRBD2 is a possible D gene (7 bases). CDR1 is SGHNT, CDR2 YYREEE, per germline (reference sequence). This CDR3 spans 17 amino acids. V lost 8 bases and J 3 bases, leaving 25 bases between the germline ends. As DNA, the CDR3 is TGTGCCAGTAGCCCTTCGGTGTTGGGGGGGGCGACAGATACGCAGTATTTT. Amino acid sequence: CASSPSVLGGATDTQYF. Combining the CDR3 with reference TRBV5-4 and TRBJ2-3 gives the whole variable domain ETGVTQSPTHLIKTRGQQVTLRCSSQSGHNTVSWYQQALGQGPQFIFQYYREEENGRGNFPPRFSGLQFPNYSSELNVNALELDDSALYLCASSPSVLGGATDTQYFGPGTRLTVL.

The chain carries TRBV19 and TRBJ1-6, with 8 bases aligning to TRBD1. Per germline, CDR1 LNHDA and CDR2 SQIVND (reference sequence). V lost 9 bases and J lost 8; bases outside the gene matches: 9. This CDR3 is 14 amino acids long. CDR3 sequence reads: CASTLDRGDSPLHF. The CDR3 DNA is TGTGCCAGCACCCTCGACAGGGGTGATTCACCCCTCCACTTT.

The J gene is TRBJ2-7, the V gene TRBV4-1, with a possible D match to TRBD2 (6 bases). CDR1 and CDR2 (germline): MGHRA, YSYEKL. The CDR3 contains 13 residues. The V gene lost 3 bases and the J gene lost 7 bases, with 13 bases spanning the gap. CDR3 protein: CASSHNSGGEQYF. The CDR3 nucleotides are TGCGCCAGCAGCCACAACTCTGGGGGGGAGCAGTACTTC.

The chain joins TRBV5-1 to TRBJ2-5, with TRBD2 matching over 9 bases. V trimming: 2 bases; J trimming: 4 bases; junction bases outside the gene matches: 6. Germline values: CDR1 SGHRS, CDR2 YFSETQ. This CDR3 has 15 amino acids. CDR3: CASSFTGLAGETQYF. CDR3 nucleotides: TGCGCCAGCAGCTTCACGGGACTAGCCGGAGAGACCCAGTACTTC.

The chain joins TRBV10-3 to TRBJ2-3; 8 positions agree with TRBD2. V gave up 8 bases and J gave up 5 bases; unmatched junction bases: 12. This CDR3 contains 15 residues. The germline CDR1 and CDR2 sequences are ENHRY and SYGVKD. CDR3 in amino acids: CAIGRLAPRGDTQYF. The CDR3 DNA sequence: TGTGCCATCGGCCGACTAGCGCCGAGGGGAGATACGCAGTATTTT.

This clone has just a few counts. The chain employs TRBV9 and TRBJ2-3; possibly TRBD1 for D (5 bases). V was cut by 0 bases and J by 6 bases, with 14 bases left in between. Germline values: CDR1 SGDLS, CDR2 YYNGEE. CDR3 length equals 15 residues. Written as DNA, the CDR3 is TGTGCCAGCAGCGTAGATATCAGGGCCCGGGATACGCAGTATTTT. This encodes CASSVDIRARDTQYF.

CDR3 DNA: TGCGCCAGCAGCCCATCCGATCTGGCGGCCTACGAGCAGTACTTC. This gives the protein CASSPSDLAAYEQYF. The chain links TRBV5-1 to TRBJ2-7; no clear D. This CDR3 comprises 15 residues. Germline CDR1 SGHRS, CDR2 YFSETQ. V was cut by 4 bases and J by 2 bases, with 16 bases left in between.

The chain combines TRBV27 with TRBJ1-1; TRBD1 matches 8 bases. This CDR3 has 13 residues. CDR1 is MNHEY, CDR2 SMNVEV, per germline (reference sequence). The V gene end was trimmed by 3 bases and the J gene end by 7 bases; junction bases not matched to a gene: 4. In DNA form, the CDR3 reads TGTGCCAGCAGTTTCAGGGGGCTAGGTGAAGCTTTCTTT. Translating gives CASSFRGLGEAFF.

The chain joins TRBV4-1 to TRBJ1-2, with no clear D. From germline, CDR1 is MGHRA and CDR2 YSYEKL. The CDR3 runs to 13 residues. The ends were cut back, 1 base at V and 8 bases at J, with 11 bases in the middle. As DNA, the CDR3 is TGCGCCAGCAGCCAAGCCCCCGGGGAGGGCTACACCTTC. Translating gives CASSQAPGEGYTF.

The rearrangement uses TRBV9 and TRBJ1-2; TRBD1 is a possible D gene (5 bases). Trimming shortened V by 2 bases and J by 10 bases, and 21 bases separated the two germline ends. CDR3 length equals 15 residues. Germline V gene sequence: CDR1 SGDLS, CDR2 YYNGEE. CDR3 coding DNA: TGTGCCAGCAGCGTTGCGGGGGGGTCTCGACTTCCCTACACCTTC. Translation: CASSVAGGSRLPYTF.

This chain links TRBV10-3 with TRBJ1-5, with D unclear. The V and J ends lost 3 bases and 0 bases respectively, with 9 bases between them. The CDR3 covers 15 residues. Per the germline V gene, CDR1 is ENHRY and CDR2 is SYGVKD. CDR3 loop: CAISDGQNSNQPQHF. As DNA, the CDR3 is TGTGCCATCAGTGATGGGCAGAATAGCAATCAGCCCCAGCATTTT.

The gene calls are TRBV9 and TRBJ2-1; D may be TRBD1 (5 bases). This CDR3 region has 13 residues. V shed 7 bases and J shed 5 bases, with 13 bases lying between them. Germline values: CDR1 SGDLS, CDR2 YYNGEE. The chain's CDR3 is CASGAPSHNEQFF. DNA of the CDR3: TGTGCCAGCGGGGCCCCATCACACAATGAGCAGTTCTTC.

This clone counts as large. The V call is TRBV6-5, the J call TRBJ2-7; the match to TRBD1 covers 9 bases. From germline, CDR1 is MNHEY and CDR2 SVGAGI. This CDR3 comprises 15 residues. V dropped 6 bases and J dropped 2; count of bases not matched to a gene: 8. The CDR3 here is CASRRHRDRAYEQYF. The CDR3 coding sequence is TGTGCCAGCAGGCGACACCGGGACAGGGCCTACGAGCAGTACTTC.

The V call is TRBV5-1, the J call TRBJ2-7; 10 bases are shared with TRBD1. This CDR3 is 15 amino acids long. Trimming took 0 bases from V and 5 from J; bases not matched to a gene: 5. Germline V lookup: CDR1 SGHRS, CDR2 YFSETQ. The CDR3 region has the DNA TGCGCCAGCAGCTTGGATTCTGGGACAGGGGACGAGCAGTACTTC. This codes for CASSLDSGTGDEQYF.

The J gene is TRBJ2-1, the V gene TRBV5-6; the D gene is possibly TRBD2 (6 bases). V dropped 0 bases and J dropped 12 bases, with 16 bases sitting between them. CDR3 length equals 14 residues. Germline V gives CDR1 SGHDT, CDR2 YYEEEE. The CDR3 DNA follows: TGTGCCAGCAGCTTGGTCCTCGATCTGGGAGGGCAGTTCTTC. This gives the protein CASSLVLDLGGQFF.

The chain carries TRBV7-2 and TRBJ1-5, with TRBD1 matching over 9 bases. V lost 5 bases, J lost 5 bases, and 4 bases stayed unmatched. This CDR3 comprises 14 residues. CDR1 is SGHTA and CDR2 is FQGNSA in the germline V gene. For the CDR3, the DNA is TGTGCCAGCAGCACATGGACAGGGGATCAGCCCCAGCATTTT. It codes for CASSTWTGDQPQHF. Variable domain in full (rest from reference TRBV7-2 and TRBJ1-5): GAGVSQSPSNKVTEKGKDVELRCDPISGHTALYWYRQSLGQGLEFLIYFQGNSAPDKSGLPSDRFSAERTGGSVSTLTIQRTQQEDSAVYLCASSTWTGDQPQHFGDGTRLSIL.

This chain links TRBV7-2 with TRBJ1-2, with TRBD1 as a possible D gene (5 bases). The CDR3 totals 15 residues. Trimming cost V 4 bases and J 4 bases, with 16 bases left between them. Looked up from germline, CDR1 is SGHTA and CDR2 is FQGNSA. The CDR3 DNA reads TGTGCCAGCAGCTCTGGGGCCATCATTAGCTATGGCTACACCTTC. It encodes CASSSGAIISYGYTF.

This chain connects TRBV5-4 to TRBJ1-2, with D tentatively TRBD1 (6 bases). Germline CDR1 SGHNT, CDR2 YYREEE (reference sequence). V was trimmed by 4 bases and J by 4 bases, leaving 11 bases between them. The CDR3 consists of 13 residues. The DNA for the CDR3 is TGTGCCAGCAGCCCCGGACAGCCCTATGGCTACACCTTC. Translated: CASSPGQPYGYTF. Looking up the rest from reference TRBV5-4 and TRBJ1-2 gives the full variable domain: ETGVTQSPTHLIKTRGQQVTLRCSSQSGHNTVSWYQQALGQGPQFIFQYYREEENGRGNFPPRFSGLQFPNYSSELNVNALELDDSALYLCASSPGQPYGYTFGSGTRLTVV.